One and the same sample provided the 11 T cell receptor beta chains below, sequenced in a study of CD8 T cells in Susac syndrome. Random hexamers primed reverse transcription of about 0.5 to 1 ug RNA. TCRdb recomputed calls from the immunoSEQ multiplex PCR reads with MiXCR, one row per CDR3 protein. Among 120,000 or so distinct CDR3 sequences listed, more than 90% were seen once. The specimen sequenced was CD8+ T cells from PBMCs. These receptors all come from a human donor with Susac syndrome.

V and J are TRBV5-1 and TRBJ2-5; 8 nucleotides align to TRBD1. Germline trimming cut 2 bases from V and 2 bases from J; bases unmatched to any gene: 8. Germline CDR1 is SGHRS and CDR2 is YFSETQ. The CDR3 consists of 16 residues. The CDR3 DNA reads as TGCGCCAGCAGCTTACGACAGGGGATTTGGCAAGAGACCCAGTACTTC. It encodes CASSLRQGIWQETQYF.

This clonotype was recorded only once. This rearrangement joins TRBV7-2 to TRBJ1-2; 9 bases fit TRBD1. CDR3 length: 16 amino acids. The germline V gene encodes CDR1 SGHTA and CDR2 FQGNSA. J lost 5 bases, V lost 4 bases, and 11 bases had no gene match. In DNA, the CDR3 is TGTGCCAGCAGCTCCCCCGGGACAGGGAGGTTGTATGGCTACACCTTC. It translates to CASSSPGTGRLYGYTF.

The chain joins TRBV13 to TRBJ1-2; D is unclear. CDR3 length: 14 residues. Germline CDR1 is PRHDT and CDR2 is FYEKMQ (reference sequence). V lost 1 base to trimming and J lost 8 bases, with 14 bases between them. The CDR3 loop is CASSLAAARRGYTF. The CDR3 DNA follows: TGTGCCAGCAGCTTAGCGGCAGCTCGTAGGGGCTACACCTTC.

The chain links TRBV20-1 to TRBJ2-7; D is perhaps TRBD1 or TRBD2 (5 bases each). This CDR3 is 13 amino acids long. With 6 bases removed from V and 0 bases from J, the gap between germline ends came to 12 bases. Germline-derived CDR1 and CDR2 are DFQATT and SNEGSKA (reference sequence). The CDR3 DNA is TGCAGTGCACAGGACGGGAACTCCTACGAGCAGTACTTC. It yields the protein CSAQDGNSYEQYF.

The chain has TRBV11-3 and TRBJ2-3; 13 bases match TRBD2. Germline V CDR1 and CDR2: SGHNT, YENEEA. V lost 5 bases to trimming and J lost 4 bases; unmatched junction nucleotides: 3. The CDR3 is 15 residues long. This CDR3 is CASSRGTSGADTQYF. DNA for the CDR3: TGTGCCAGCAGCCGCGGGACTAGCGGGGCAGATACGCAGTATTTT. Supplemented by reference TRBV11-3 and TRBJ2-3, the full variable domain reads EAGVVQSPRYKIIEKKQPVAFWCNPISGHNTLYWYLQNLGQGPELLIRYENEEAVDDSQLPKDRFSAERLKGVDSTLKIQPAELGDSAVYLCASSRGTSGADTQYFGPGTRLTVL.

The chain joins TRBV29-1 to TRBJ2-7; D might be TRBD2 (5 bases). V was trimmed by 4 bases and J by 3 bases, leaving 10 bases between them. Germline-derived CDR1 and CDR2 are SQVTM and ANQGSEA. This CDR3 has 12 amino acids. In nucleotides, the CDR3 is TGCAGCGTTGGAGCGGCCAGCTACGAGCAGTACTTC. The encoded protein is CSVGAASYEQYF.

The J gene is TRBJ2-5, the V gene TRBV5-6; unclear D gene. This CDR3 contains 11 residues. With 3 bases removed from V and 3 bases from J, the gap between germline ends came to 3 bases. Germline loops: CDR1 SGHDT, CDR2 YYEEEE. The CDR3 spells CASSWKETQYF. The CDR3 bases are TGTGCCAGCAGCTGGAAAGAGACCCAGTACTTC.

This chain joins TRBV20-1 and TRBJ1-4; D is undetermined. This CDR3 spans 14 amino acids. CDR1 is DFQATT, CDR2 SNEGSKA, per germline (reference sequence). V was cut by 0 bases and J by 5 bases, with 10 bases left in between. CDR3 nucleotide sequence: TGCAGTGCTAGAGATTGGCAGCAGAATGAAAAACTGTTTTTT. Translating gives CSARDWQQNEKLFF.

J is TRBJ2-3 and V is TRBV9; the match to TRBD2 covers 8 bases. Germline assignment: CDR1 SGDLS and CDR2 YYNGEE. V lost 1 base and J lost 0; bases outside the gene matches: 4. CDR3 length: 16 amino acids. CDR3 sequence reads: CASSVYSGVSTDTQYF. The CDR3 nucleotides read TGTGCCAGCAGCGTATATAGCGGGGTAAGCACAGATACGCAGTATTTT.

The chain has TRBV30 and TRBJ2-7, with 8 bases matching TRBD1. Germline assignment: CDR1 GTSNPN and CDR2 SVGIG (reference sequence). V lost 5 bases and J lost 0; bases outside the gene matches: 9. The CDR3 consists of 15 residues. DNA of the CDR3: TGTGCCTGGCTCGCCCGACAGGGGAGCTCCTACGAGCAGTACTTC. It codes for CAWLARQGSSYEQYF.

Only one count was recorded for this clonotype. The rearrangement joins TRBV12-3 or TRBV12-4 to TRBJ1-1, with 9 nucleotides matching TRBD1. Trimming took 8 bases from V and 3 from J; bases not matched to a gene: 4. This CDR3 is built from 13 residues. The CDR3 region has the DNA TGTGCCAGCCAGGACAGGGGAGACACTGAAGCTTTCTTT. This translates into CASQDRGDTEAFF.